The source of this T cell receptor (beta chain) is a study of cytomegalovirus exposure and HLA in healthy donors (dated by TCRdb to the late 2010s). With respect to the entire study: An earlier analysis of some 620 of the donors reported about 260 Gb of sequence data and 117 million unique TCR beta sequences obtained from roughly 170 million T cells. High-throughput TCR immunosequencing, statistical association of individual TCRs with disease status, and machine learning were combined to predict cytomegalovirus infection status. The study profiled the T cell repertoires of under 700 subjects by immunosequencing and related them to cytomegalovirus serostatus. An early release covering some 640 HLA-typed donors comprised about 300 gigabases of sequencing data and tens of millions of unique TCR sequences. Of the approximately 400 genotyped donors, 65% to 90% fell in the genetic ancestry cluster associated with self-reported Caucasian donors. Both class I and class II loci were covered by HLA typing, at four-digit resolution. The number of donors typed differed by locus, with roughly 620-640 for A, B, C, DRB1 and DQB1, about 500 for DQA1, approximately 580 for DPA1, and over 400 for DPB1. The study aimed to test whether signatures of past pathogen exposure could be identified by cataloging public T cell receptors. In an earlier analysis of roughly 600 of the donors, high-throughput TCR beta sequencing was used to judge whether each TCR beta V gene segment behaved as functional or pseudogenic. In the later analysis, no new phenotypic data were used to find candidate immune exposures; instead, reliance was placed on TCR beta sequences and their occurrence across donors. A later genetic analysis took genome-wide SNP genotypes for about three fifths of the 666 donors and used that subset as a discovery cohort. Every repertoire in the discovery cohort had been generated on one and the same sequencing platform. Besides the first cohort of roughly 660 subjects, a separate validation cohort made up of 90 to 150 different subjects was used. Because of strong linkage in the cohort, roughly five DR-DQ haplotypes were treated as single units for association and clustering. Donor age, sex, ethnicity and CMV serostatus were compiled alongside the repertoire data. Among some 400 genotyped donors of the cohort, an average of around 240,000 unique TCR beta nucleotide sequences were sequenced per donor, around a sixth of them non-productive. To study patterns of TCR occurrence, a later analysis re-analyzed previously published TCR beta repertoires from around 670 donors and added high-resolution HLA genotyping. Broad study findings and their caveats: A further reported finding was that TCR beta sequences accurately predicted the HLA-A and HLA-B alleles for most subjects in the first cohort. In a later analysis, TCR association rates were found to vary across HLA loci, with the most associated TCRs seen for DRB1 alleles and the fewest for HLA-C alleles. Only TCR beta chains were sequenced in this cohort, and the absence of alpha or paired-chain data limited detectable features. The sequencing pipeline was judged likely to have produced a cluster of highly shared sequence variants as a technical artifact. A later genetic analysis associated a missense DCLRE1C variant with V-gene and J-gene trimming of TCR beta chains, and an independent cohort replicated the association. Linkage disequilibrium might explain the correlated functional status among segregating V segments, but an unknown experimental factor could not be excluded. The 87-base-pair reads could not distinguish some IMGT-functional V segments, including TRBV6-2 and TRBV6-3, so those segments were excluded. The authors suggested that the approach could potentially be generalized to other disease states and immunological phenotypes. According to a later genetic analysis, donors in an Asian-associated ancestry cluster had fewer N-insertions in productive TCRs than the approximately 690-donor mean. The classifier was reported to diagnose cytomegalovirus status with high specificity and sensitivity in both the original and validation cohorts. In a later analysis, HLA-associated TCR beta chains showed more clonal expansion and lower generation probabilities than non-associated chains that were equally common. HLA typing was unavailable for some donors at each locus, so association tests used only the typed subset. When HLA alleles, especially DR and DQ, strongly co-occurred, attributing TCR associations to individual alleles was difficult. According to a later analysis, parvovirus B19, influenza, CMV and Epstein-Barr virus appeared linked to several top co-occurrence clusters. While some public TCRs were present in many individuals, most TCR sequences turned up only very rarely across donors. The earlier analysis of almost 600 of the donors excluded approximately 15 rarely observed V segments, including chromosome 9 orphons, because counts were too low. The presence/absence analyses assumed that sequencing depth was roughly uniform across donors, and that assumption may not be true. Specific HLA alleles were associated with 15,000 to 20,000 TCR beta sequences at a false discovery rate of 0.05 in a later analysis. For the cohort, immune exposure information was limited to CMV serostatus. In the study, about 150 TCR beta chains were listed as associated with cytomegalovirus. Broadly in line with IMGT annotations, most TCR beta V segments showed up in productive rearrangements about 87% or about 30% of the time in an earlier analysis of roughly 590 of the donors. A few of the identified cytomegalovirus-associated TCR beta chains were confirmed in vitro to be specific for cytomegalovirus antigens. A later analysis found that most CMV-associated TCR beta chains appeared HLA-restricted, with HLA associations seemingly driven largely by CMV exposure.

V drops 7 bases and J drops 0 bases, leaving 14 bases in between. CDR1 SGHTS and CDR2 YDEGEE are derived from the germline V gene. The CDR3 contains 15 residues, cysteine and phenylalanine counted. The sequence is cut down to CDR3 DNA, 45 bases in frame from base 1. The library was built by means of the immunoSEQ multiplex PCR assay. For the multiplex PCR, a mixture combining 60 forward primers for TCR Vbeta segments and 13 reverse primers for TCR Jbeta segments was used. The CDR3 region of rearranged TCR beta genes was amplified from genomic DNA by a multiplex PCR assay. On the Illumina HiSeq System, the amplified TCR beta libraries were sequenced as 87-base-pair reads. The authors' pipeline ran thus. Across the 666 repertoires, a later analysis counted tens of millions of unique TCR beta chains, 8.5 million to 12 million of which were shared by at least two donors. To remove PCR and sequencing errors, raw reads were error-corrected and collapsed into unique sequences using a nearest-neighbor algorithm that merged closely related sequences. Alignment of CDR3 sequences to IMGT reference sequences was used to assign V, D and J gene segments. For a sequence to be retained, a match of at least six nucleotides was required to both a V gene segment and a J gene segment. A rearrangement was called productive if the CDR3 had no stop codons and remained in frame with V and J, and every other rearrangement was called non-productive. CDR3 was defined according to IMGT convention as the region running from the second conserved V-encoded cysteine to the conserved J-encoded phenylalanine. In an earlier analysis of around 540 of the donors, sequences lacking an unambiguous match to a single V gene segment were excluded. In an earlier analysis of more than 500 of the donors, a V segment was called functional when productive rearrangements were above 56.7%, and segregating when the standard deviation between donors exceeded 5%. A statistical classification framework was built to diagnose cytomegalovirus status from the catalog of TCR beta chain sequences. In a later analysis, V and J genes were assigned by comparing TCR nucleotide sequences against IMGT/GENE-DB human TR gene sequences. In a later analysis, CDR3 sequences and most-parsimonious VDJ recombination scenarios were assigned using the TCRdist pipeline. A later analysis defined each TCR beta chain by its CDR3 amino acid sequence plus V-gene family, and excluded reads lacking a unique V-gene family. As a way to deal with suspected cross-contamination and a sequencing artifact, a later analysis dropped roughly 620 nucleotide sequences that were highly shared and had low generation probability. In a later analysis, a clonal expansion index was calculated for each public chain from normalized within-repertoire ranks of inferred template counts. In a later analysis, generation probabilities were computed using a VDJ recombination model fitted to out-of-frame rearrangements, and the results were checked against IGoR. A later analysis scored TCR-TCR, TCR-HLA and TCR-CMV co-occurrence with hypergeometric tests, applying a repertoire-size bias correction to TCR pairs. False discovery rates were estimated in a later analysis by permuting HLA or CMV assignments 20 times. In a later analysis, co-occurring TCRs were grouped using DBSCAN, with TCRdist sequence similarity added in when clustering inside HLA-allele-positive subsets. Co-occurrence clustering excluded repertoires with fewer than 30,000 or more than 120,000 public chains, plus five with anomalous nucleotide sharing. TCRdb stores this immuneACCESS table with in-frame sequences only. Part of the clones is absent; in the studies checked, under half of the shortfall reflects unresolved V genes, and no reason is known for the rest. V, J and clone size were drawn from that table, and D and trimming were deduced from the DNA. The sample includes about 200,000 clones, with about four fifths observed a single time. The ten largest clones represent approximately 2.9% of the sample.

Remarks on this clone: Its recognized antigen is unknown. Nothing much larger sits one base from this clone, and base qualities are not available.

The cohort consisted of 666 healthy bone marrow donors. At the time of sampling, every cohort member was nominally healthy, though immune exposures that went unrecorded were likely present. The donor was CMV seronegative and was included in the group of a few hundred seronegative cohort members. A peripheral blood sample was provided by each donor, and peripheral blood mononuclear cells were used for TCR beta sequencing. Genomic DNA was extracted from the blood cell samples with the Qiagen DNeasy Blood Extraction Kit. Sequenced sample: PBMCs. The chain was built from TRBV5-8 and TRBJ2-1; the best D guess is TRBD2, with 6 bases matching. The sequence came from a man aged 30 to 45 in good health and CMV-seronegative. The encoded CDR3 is CASRRGLRSYNEQFF. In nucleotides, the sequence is TGTGCCAGCCGACGGGGACTCCGCTCCTACAATGAGCAGTTCTTC.